This TCR beta chain originates from a study of blood T cell repertoires in COVID-19. Across the study: COVID-19 samples, acute and convalescent, were from the United States, Italy and Spain. T cells, B-cell-depleted T cells, or PBMCs supplied cDNA or gDNA.

Per the study methods: The assay estimated nucleated cells by amplifying reference gene primers. Method: immunoSEQ multiplex PCR; TCRdb's copy keeps in-frame clones and lacks some. The V and J calls and clone size are taken from that table; D and trimming were inferred from the DNA. The sample lists some 150,000 clones; roughly 76% were seen once. Trimming removed 0 bases at V and 1 base at J, with 7 bases between. CDR1 is SGHRS, CDR2 YFSETQ, per germline. The CDR3 totals 14 residues. A few counts support this clone. J is TRBJ1-1 and V is TRBV5-1; D remains ambiguous. This TCR was recovered from a woman aged 45-60 years with active or convalescent COVID-19. Input material: peripheral blood. DNA of the CDR3: TGCGCCAGCAGCTTGGAGAATAGGAACACTGAAGCTTTCTTT. Translation gives CASSLENRNTEAFF. Full variable domain (remainder filled in from reference TRBV5-1 and TRBJ1-1): KAGVTQTPRYLIKTRGQQVTLSCSPISGHRSVSWYQQTPGQGLQFLFEYFSETQRNKGNFPGRFSGRQFSNSRSEMNVSTLELGDSALYLCASSLENRNTEAFFGQGTRLTVV.